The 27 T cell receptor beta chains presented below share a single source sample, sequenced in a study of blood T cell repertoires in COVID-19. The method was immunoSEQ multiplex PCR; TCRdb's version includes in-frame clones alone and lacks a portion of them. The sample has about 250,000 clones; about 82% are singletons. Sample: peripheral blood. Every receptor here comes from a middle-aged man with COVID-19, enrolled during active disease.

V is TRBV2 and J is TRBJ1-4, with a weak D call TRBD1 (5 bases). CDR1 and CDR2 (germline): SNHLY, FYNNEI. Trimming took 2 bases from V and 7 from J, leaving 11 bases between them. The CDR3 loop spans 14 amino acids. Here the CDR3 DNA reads TGTGCCAGCAGTGAACAGGGCGACGGTGAAAAACTGTTTTTT. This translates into CASSEQGDGEKLFF.

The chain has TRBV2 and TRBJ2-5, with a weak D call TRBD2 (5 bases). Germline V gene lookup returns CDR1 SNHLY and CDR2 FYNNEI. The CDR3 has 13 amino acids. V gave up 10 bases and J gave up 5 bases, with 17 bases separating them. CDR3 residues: CAILGGGRETQYF. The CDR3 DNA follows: TGTGCCATCCTCGGTGGAGGCCGGGAGACCCAGTACTTC.

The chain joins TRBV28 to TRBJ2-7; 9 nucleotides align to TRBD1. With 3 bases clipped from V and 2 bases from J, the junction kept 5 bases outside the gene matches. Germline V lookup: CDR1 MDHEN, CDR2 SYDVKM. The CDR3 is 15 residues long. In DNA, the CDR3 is TGTGCCAGCAGTTTCCTCGGGACAGGGACCTACGAGCAGTACTTC. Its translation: CASSFLGTGTYEQYF.

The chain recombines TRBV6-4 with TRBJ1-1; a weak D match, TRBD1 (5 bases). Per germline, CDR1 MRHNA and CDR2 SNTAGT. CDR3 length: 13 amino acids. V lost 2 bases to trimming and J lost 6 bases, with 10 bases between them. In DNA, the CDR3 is TGTGCCAGCAGTGACGTGGGGGGTGCTGAAGCTTTCTTT. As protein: CASSDVGGAEAFF.

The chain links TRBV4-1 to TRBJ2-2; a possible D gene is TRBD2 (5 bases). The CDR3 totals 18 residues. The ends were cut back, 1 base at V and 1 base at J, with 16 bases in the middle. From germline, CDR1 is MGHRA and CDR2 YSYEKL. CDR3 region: CASSQVVYRAGNTGELFF. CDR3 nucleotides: TGCGCCAGCAGCCAAGTAGTATATCGGGCGGGGAACACCGGGGAGCTGTTTTTT.

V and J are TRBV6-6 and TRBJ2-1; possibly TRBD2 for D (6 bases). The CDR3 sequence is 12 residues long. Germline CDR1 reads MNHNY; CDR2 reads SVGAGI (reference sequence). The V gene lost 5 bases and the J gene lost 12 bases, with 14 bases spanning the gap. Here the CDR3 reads CASSQLASWQFF. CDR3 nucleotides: TGTGCCAGCAGTCAACTAGCTTCTTGGCAGTTCTTC.

The CDR3 protein is CASSQAPLSGHSYNEQFF. The CDR3 DNA reads as TGTGCCAGCAGCCAAGCCCCCCTTAGCGGACACTCCTACAATGAGCAGTTCTTC. The chain is built from TRBV3-1 (or the pseudogene TRBV3-2) and TRBJ2-1; D is perhaps TRBD2 (6 bases). Germline V gives CDR1 LGHDT, CDR2 YNNKEL (reference sequence). The CDR3 covers 18 residues. Trimming shortened V by 1 base and J by 0 bases, and 16 bases separated the two germline ends.

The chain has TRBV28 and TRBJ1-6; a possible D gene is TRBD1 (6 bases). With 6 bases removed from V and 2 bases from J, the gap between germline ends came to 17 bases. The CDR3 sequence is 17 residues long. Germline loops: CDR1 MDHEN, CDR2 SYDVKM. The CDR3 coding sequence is TGTGCCAGCAGCTCCGGACAGTCAGGCACCTATAATTCACCCCTCCACTTT. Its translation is CASSSGQSGTYNSPLHF.

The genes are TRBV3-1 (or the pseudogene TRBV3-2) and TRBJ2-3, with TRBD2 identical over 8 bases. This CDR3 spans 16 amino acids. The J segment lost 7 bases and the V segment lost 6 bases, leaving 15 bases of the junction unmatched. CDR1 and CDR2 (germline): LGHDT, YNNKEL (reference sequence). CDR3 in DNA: TGTGCCAGCAGTCCGGGACTAGGTCTTTCAGGGTATACGCAGTATTTT. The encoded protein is CASSPGLGLSGYTQYF.

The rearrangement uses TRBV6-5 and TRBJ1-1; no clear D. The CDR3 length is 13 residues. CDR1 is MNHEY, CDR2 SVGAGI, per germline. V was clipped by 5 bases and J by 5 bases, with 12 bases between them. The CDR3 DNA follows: TGTGCCAGCAGTAGCGCCTTCCTAACTGAAGCTTTCTTT. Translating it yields CASSSAFLTEAFF.

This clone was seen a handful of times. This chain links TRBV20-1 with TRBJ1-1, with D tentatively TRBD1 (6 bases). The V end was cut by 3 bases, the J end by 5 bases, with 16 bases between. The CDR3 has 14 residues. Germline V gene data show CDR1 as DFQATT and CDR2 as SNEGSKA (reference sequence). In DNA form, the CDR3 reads TGCAGTGCTAGTTCCAACAGGGCGGGTACTGAAGCTTTCTTT. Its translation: CSASSNRAGTEAFF.

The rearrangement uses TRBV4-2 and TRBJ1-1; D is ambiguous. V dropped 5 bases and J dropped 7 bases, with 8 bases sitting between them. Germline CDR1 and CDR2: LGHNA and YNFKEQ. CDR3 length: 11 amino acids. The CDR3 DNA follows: TGTGCCAGCAGCAACCAGAATGAAGCTTTCTTT. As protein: CASSNQNEAFF.

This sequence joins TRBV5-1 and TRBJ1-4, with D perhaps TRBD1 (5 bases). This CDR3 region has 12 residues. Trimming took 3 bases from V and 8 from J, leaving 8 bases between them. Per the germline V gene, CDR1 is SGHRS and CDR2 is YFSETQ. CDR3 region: CASSSGEEKLFF. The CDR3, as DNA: TGCGCCAGCAGCTCGGGGGAGGAAAAACTGTTTTTT.

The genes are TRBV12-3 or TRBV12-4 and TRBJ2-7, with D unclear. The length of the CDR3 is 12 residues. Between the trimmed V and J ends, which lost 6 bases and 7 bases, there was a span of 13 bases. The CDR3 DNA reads TGTGCCAGCAGCTTTCAGTATACGGAGCAGTACTTC. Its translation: CASSFQYTEQYF.

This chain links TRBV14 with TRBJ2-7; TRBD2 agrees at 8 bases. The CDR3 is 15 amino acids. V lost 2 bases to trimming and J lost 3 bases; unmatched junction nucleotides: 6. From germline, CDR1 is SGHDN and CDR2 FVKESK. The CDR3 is CASSQRWGTSYEQYF. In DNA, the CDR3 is TGTGCCAGCAGCCAAAGATGGGGGACTAGCTACGAGCAGTACTTC. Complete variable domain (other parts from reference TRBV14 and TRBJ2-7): EAGVTQFPSHSVIEKGQTVTLRCDPISGHDNLYWYRRVMGKEIKFLLHFVKESKQDESGMPNNRFLAERTGGTYSTLKVQPAELEDSGVYFCASSQRWGTSYEQYFGPGTRLTVT.

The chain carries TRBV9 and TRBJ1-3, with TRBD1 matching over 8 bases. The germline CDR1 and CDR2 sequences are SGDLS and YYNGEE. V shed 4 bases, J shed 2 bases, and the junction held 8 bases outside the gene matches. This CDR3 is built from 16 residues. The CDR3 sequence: CASSPTGQAAGNTIYF. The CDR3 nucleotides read TGTGCCAGCAGCCCCACGGGACAGGCGGCTGGAAACACCATATATTTT.

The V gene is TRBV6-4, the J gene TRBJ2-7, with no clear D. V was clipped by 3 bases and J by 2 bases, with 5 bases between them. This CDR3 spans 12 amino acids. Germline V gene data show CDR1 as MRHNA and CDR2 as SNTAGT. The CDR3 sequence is CASSEGAYEQYF. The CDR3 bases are TGTGCCAGCAGTGAGGGCGCCTACGAGCAGTACTTC.

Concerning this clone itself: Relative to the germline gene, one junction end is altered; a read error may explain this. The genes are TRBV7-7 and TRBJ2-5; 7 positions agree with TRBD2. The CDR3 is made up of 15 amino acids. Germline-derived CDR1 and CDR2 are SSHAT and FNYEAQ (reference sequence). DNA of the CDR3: TGTGCTAGCAGCTTGGGTCCGGGGGGAGGCGAGACCCAGTACTTC. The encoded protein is CASSLGPGGGETQYF. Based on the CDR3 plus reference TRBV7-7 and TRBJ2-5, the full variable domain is GAGVSQSPRYKVTKRGQDVTLRCDPISSHATLYWYQQALGQGPEFLTYFNYEAQPDKSGLPSDRFSAERPEGSISTLTIQRTEQRDSAMYRCASSLGPGGGETQYFGPGTRLLVL.

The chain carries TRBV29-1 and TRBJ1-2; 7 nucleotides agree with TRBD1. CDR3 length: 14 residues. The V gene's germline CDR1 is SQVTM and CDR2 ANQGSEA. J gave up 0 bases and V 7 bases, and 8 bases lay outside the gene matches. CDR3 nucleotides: TGCAGCGGTGCCGCCGGGACAGCTAACTATGGCTACACCTTC. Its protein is CSGAAGTANYGYTF.

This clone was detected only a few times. The CDR3, as DNA: TGTGCCACCAGTCCTGCAGGGGGGATAGGGCTGAATGAGCAGTTCTTC. Its translation: CATSPAGGIGLNEQFF. The chain has TRBV24-1 and TRBJ2-1; the D gene is possibly TRBD1 (7 bases). Per germline, CDR1 KGHDR and CDR2 SFDVKD. The CDR3 has 16 amino acids. Trimming took 6 bases from V and 7 from J, leaving 21 bases between them.

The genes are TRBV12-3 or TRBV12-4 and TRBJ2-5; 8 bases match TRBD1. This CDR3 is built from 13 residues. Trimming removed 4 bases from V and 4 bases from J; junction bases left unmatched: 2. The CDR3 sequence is CASSSGTGETQYF. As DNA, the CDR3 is TGTGCCAGCAGTTCCGGGACAGGAGAGACCCAGTACTTC.

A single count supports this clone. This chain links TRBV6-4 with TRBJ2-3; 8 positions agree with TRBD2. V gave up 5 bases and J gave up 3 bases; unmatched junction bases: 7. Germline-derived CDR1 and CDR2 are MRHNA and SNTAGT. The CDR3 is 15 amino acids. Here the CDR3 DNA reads TGTGCCAGCAGTTGGGGTAGCGGGGCTACAGATACGCAGTATTTT. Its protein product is CASSWGSGATDTQYF.

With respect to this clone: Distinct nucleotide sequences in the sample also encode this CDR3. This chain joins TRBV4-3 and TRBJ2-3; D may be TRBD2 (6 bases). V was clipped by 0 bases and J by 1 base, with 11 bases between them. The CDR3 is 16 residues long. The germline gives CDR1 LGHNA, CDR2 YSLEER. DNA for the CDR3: TGCGCCAGCAGCCAAGAGCGGACGGGGGGCACAGATACGCAGTATTTT. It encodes CASSQERTGGTDTQYF.

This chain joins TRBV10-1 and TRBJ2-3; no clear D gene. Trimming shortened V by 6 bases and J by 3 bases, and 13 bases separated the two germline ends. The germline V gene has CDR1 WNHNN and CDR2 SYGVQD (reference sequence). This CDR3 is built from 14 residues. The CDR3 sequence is CASSQDIRTDTQYF. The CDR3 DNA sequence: TGCGCCAGCAGCCAGGATATTCGAACAGATACGCAGTATTTT.

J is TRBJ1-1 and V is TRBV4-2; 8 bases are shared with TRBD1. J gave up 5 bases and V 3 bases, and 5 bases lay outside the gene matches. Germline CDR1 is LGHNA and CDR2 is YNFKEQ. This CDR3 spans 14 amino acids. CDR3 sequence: CASSHPGGFTEAFF. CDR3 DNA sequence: TGTGCCAGCAGCCATCCAGGGGGCTTTACTGAAGCTTTCTTT.

Written as DNA, the CDR3 is TGCGCCAGCAGCCAAGAATGGCGGGGGGGCGCTGGGGCCAACGTCCTGACTTTC. Its protein product is CASSQEWRGGAGANVLTF. V usage is TRBV4-1 and J usage is TRBJ2-6; 9 bases are shared with TRBD2. Losses at the gene ends were 0 bases for V and 2 bases for J; bases not matched to a gene: 5. This CDR3 spans 18 amino acids. Germline lookup yields CDR1 MGHRA and CDR2 YSYEKL.

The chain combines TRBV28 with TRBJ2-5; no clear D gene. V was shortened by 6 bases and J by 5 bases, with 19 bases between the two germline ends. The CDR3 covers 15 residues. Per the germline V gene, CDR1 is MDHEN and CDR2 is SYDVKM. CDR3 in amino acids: CASSSQSPPSETQYF. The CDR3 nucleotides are TGTGCCAGCAGCTCACAGTCACCACCCTCCGAGACCCAGTACTTC. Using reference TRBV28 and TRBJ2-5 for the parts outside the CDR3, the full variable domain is DVKVTQSSRYLVKRTGEKVFLECVQDMDHENMFWYRQDPGLGLRLIYFSYDVKMKEKGDIPEGYSVSREKKERFSLILESASTNQTSMYLCASSSQSPPSETQYFGPGTRLLVL.